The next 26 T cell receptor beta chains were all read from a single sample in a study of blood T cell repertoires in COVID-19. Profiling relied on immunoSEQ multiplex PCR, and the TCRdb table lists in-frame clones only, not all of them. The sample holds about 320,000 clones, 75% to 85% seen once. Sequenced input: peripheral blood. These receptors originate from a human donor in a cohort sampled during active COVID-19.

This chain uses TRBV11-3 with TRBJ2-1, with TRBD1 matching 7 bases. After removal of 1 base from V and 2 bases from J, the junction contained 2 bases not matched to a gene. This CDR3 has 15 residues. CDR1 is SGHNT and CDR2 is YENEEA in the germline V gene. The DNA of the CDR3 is TGTGCCAGCAGCTTAGGGGACAGAGCCTACAATGAGCAGTTCTTC. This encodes CASSLGDRAYNEQFF.

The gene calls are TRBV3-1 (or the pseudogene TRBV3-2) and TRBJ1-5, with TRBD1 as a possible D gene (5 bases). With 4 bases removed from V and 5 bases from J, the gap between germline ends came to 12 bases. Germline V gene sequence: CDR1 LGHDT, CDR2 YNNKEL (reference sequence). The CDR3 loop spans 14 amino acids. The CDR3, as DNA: TGTGCCAGCAGCCCGCACGGGGGGGATCAGCCCCAGCATTTT. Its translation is CASSPHGGDQPQHF.

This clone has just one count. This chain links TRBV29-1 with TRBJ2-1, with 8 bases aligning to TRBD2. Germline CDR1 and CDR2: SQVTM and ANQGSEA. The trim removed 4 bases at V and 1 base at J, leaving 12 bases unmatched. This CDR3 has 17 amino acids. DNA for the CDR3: TGCAGCGTTGGGCCCTCGGGCGGGGGGCTATCCTACAATGAGCAGTTCTTC. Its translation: CSVGPSGGGLSYNEQFF.

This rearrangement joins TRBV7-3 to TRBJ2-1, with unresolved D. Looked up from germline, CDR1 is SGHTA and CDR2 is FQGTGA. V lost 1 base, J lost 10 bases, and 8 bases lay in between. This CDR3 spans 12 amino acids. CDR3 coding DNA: TGTGCCAGCAGCTTAAACCCTAACGAGCAGTTCTTC. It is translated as CASSLNPNEQFF.

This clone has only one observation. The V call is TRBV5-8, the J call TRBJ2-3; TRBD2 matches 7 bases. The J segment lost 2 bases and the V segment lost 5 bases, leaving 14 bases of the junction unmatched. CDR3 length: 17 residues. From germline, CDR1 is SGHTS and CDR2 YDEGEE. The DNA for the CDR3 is TGTGCCAGCAGGCATATCGTGGGAGCGGGGACCACAGATACGCAGTATTTT. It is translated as CASRHIVGAGTTDTQYF.

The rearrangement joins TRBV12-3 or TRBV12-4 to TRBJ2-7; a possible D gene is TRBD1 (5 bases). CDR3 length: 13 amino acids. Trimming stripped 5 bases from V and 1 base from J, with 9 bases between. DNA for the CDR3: TGTGCCAGCAGTCTCAGGGTTTCCTACGAGCAGTACTTC. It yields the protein CASSLRVSYEQYF.

CDR3 coding DNA: TGCGCCAGCAGCCCACAAGAGACGGCAGGGTACAATGAGCAGTTCTTC. As protein: CASSPQETAGYNEQFF. The chain has TRBV4-1 and TRBJ2-1, with a weak D call TRBD1 (5 bases). V dropped 4 bases and J dropped 4 bases, with 17 bases sitting between them. The CDR3 loop spans 16 amino acids. Germline assignment: CDR1 MGHRA and CDR2 YSYEKL.

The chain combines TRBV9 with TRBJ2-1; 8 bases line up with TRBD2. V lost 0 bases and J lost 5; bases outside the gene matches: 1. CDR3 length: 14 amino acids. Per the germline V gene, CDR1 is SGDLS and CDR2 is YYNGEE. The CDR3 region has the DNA TGTGCCAGCAGCGTAGCGGGGGGGCACAATGAGCAGTTCTTC. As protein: CASSVAGGHNEQFF.

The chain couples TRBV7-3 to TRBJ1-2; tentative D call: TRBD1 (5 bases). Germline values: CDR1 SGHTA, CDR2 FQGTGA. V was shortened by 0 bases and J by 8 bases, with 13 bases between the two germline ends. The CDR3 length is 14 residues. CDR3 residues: CASSLTGEGKGYTF. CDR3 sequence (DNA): TGTGCCAGCAGCTTAACAGGGGAGGGCAAGGGCTACACCTTC. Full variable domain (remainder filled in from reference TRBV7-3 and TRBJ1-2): GAGVSQTPSNKVTEKGKYVELRCDPISGHTALYWYRQSLGQGPEFLIYFQGTGAADDSGLPNDRFFAVRPEGSVSTLKIQRTERGDSAVYLCASSLTGEGKGYTFGSGTRLTVV.

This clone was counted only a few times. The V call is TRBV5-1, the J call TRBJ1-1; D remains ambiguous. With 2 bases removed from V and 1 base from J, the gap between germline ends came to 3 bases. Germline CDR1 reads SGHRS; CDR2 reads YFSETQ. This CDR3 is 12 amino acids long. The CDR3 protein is CASSFGNTEAFF. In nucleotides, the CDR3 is TGCGCCAGCAGCTTCGGGAACACTGAAGCTTTCTTT.

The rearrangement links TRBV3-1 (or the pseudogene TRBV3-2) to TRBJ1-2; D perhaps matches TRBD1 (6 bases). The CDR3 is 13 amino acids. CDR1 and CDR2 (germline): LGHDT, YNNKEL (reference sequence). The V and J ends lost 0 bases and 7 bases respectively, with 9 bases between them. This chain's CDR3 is CASSQDVGAGYTF. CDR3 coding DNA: TGTGCCAGCAGCCAAGATGTGGGGGCTGGCTACACCTTC.

CDR3 in DNA: TGTGCCAGCAGCTTAGCGCCACAGGGGATGGGGGAGCAGTACTTC. Translating it yields CASSLAPQGMGEQYF. The J gene is TRBJ2-7, the V gene TRBV7-2, with 7 bases matching TRBD1. V lost 0 bases to trimming and J lost 7 bases; unmatched junction nucleotides: 9. The CDR3 is made up of 15 amino acids. Germline V CDR1 and CDR2: SGHTA, FQGNSA. Supplemented by reference TRBV7-2 and TRBJ2-7, the full variable domain reads GAGVSQSPSNKVTEKGKDVELRCDPISGHTALYWYRQSLGQGLEFLIYFQGNSAPDKSGLPSDRFSAERTGGSVSTLTIQRTQQEDSAVYLCASSLAPQGMGEQYFGPGTRLTVT.

The CDR3 loop is CASRLDRLHGGYTF. CDR3 nucleotide sequence: TGTGCCAGCAGACTGGACAGGCTGCACGGTGGCTACACCTTC. The chain uses TRBV11-2 and TRBJ1-2; 7 bases are a match to TRBD1. This CDR3 has 14 residues. The germline V gene encodes CDR1 SGHAT and CDR2 FQNNGV. Trimming removed 6 bases from V and 7 bases from J; junction bases left unmatched: 11. Variable domain in full (rest from reference TRBV11-2 and TRBJ1-2): EAGVAQSPRYKIIEKRQSVAFWCNPISGHATLYWYQQILGQGPKLLIQFQNNGVVDDSQLPKDRFSAERLKGVDSTLKIQPAKLEDSAVYLCASRLDRLHGGYTFGSGTRLTVV.

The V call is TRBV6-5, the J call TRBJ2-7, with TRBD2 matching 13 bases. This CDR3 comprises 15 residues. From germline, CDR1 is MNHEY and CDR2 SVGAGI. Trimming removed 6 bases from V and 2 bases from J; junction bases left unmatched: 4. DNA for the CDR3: TGTGCCAGCAGCCGGGGACTAGCGGGGACCTACGAGCAGTACTTC. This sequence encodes CASSRGLAGTYEQYF.

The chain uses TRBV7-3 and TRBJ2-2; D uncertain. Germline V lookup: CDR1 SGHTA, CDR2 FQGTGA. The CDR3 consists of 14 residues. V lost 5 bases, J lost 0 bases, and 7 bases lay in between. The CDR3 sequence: CASSLQSNTGELFF. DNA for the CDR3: TGTGCCAGCAGCCTCCAGTCGAACACCGGGGAGCTGTTTTTT.

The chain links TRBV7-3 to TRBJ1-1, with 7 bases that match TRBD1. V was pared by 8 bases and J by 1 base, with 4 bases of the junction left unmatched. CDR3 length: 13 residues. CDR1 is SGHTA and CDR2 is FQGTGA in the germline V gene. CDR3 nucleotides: TGTGCCAGCGCGGGACAGCCGAACACTGAAGCTTTCTTT. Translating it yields CASAGQPNTEAFF.

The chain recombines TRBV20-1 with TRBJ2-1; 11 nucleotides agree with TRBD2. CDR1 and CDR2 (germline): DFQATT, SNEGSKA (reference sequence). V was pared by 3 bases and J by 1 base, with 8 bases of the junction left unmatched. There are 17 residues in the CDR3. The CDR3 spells CSASGLAGGYSYNEQFF. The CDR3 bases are TGCAGTGCTAGTGGGCTAGCGGGGGGCTATTCCTACAATGAGCAGTTCTTC.

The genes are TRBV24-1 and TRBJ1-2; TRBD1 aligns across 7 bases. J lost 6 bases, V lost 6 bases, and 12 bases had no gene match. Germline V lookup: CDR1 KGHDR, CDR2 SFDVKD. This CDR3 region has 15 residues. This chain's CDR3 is CATSSTRQGNDGYTF. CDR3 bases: TGTGCCACCAGTTCGACTAGACAGGGAAACGATGGCTACACCTTC.

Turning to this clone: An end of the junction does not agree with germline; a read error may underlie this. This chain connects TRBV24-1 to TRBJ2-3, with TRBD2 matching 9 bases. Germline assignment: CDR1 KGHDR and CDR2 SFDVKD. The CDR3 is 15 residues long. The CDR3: CATGERGDTTDTQYF. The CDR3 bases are TGTGCCACCGGTGAGCGGGGGGACACCACAGATACGCAGTATTTT.

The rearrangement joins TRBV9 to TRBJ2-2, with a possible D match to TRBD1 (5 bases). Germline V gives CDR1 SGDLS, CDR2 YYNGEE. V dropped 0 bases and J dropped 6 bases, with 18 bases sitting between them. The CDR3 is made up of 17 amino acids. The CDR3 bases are TGTGCCAGCAGCGTAGCCTCCTCAGGGTACGTCGCCGGGGAGCTGTTTTTT. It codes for CASSVASSGYVAGELFF.

This CDR3 reads CASSSLGLAAYEQYF. DNA of the CDR3: TGTGCCAGCAGCTCTCTGGGACTAGCGGCTTACGAGCAGTACTTC. The chain carries TRBV5-4 and TRBJ2-7; 11 nucleotides match TRBD2. CDR3 length: 15 amino acids. Germline V lookup: CDR1 SGHNT, CDR2 YYREEE (reference sequence). V shed 3 bases, J shed 4 bases, and the junction held 6 bases outside the gene matches.

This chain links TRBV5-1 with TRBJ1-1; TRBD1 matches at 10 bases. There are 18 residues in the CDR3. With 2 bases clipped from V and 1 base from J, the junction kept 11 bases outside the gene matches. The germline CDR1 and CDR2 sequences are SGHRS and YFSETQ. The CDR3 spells CASSLIFDGQGGNTEAFF. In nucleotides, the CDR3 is TGCGCCAGCAGCTTAATTTTCGACGGACAGGGGGGGAACACTGAAGCTTTCTTT.

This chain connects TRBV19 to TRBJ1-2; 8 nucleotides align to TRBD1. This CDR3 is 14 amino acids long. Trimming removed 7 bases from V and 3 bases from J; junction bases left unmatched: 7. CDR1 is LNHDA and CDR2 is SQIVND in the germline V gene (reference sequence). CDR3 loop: CASIADRVDYGYTF. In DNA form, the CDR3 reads TGTGCCAGTATTGCGGACAGGGTTGACTATGGCTACACCTTC.

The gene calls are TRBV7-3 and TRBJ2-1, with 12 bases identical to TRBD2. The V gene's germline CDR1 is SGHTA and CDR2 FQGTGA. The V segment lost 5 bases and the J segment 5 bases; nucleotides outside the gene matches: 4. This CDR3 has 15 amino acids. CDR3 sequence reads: CASSRTSGGNNEQFF. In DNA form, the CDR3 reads TGTGCCAGCAGCCGTACTAGCGGGGGGAACAATGAGCAGTTCTTC. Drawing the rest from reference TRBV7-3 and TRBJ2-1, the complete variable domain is GAGVSQTPSNKVTEKGKYVELRCDPISGHTALYWYRQSLGQGPEFLIYFQGTGAADDSGLPNDRFFAVRPEGSVSTLKIQRTERGDSAVYLCASSRTSGGNNEQFFGPGTRLTVL.

The CDR3: CASSSRTGSYEQYF. CDR3 sequence (DNA): TGTGCCAGCAGCTCACGGACGGGATCCTACGAGCAGTACTTC. The chain links TRBV7-8 to TRBJ2-7, with D possibly TRBD2 on 5 matching bases. The V gene's germline CDR1 is SGHVS and CDR2 FQNEAQ. The V end was cut by 4 bases, the J end by 1 base, with 11 bases between. The CDR3 runs to 14 residues.

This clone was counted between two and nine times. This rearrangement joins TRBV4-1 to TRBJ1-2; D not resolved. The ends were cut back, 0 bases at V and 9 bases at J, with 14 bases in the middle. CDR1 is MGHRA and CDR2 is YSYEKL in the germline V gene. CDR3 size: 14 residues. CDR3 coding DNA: TGCGCCAGCAGCCAAGATACAGATTTTACGAGCTACACCTTC. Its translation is CASSQDTDFTSYTF.